This TCR beta chain was profiled in a study of OX40 agonist ivuxolimab in advanced cancers. On the study more broadly: Those treated in dose escalation had hepatocellular carcinoma, melanoma, renal cell cancer or head and neck cancer.

In regard to this clone: Its antigen is unknown.

Germline CDR1 WSHSY, CDR2 SAAADI. The CDR3 consists of 15 residues. The V end was cut by 6 bases, the J end by 0 bases, with 11 bases between. Regarding the study as a whole: The work left the antigen specificity of expanded peripheral T cells undetermined. At 0.1 to 3.0 mg/kg, clonal expansion of CD4+ and CD8+ blood T cells had occurred by week 6. Partial responders treated at 0.1-3.0 mg/kg exhibited clonal expansion among the lowest measured.

Sequenced by immunoSEQ multiplex PCR; TCRdb stores in-frame clones only, minus some. Of about 33,000 clones listed, 79% are singletons. The chain has TRBV10-2 and TRBJ1-4; D gene unclear. The sequence came from an adult with an advanced solid tumor such as melanoma, head and neck, liver or kidney cancer. The specimen comprised CD4+ or CD8+ T cells sorted from blood, sampled in a trial of the OX40 agonist ivuxolimab. This chain's CDR3 is CASSLSTATNEKLFF. For the CDR3, the DNA is TGCGCCAGCAGCCTTTCGACGGCAACTAATGAAAAACTGTTTTTT.